The 8 T cell receptor beta chains below all came from one sample that was sequenced in a study of T cell repertoires in cytomegalovirus infection. TCRdb re-called the reads through MiXCR, storing one row per CDR3 protein. The data show about 160,000 distinct CDR3 sequences, 17% seen once. The sequencing input was CD8+ T cells from PBMCs. All receptors come from a human donor in good health (CMV status not recorded). Some clones in this sample may be carry-over from other donors' samples.

Ten or more counts support this clonotype. As DNA, the CDR3 is TGTGCCAGCAGCTTAGTTACGGGGAAAGAGACCCAGTACTTC. Protein sequence: CASSLVTGKETQYF. This rearrangement joins TRBV7-9 to TRBJ2-5, with D possibly being TRBD2 (5 bases). The CDR3 has 14 residues. Trimming cost V 1 base and J 3 bases, with 9 bases left between them. Looked up from germline, CDR1 is SEHNR and CDR2 is FQNEAQ (reference sequence).

The CDR3 region has the DNA TGCAGCGCCGATAGCGGGAGGGCCAAGAATGAGCAGTTCTTC. Its protein product is CSADSGRAKNEQFF. The chain uses TRBV29-1 and TRBJ2-1; 11 bases are shared with TRBD2. Germline V gene lookup returns CDR1 SQVTM and CDR2 ANQGSEA. V was clipped by 7 bases and J by 7 bases; unmatched bases: 9. The length of the CDR3 is 14 residues.

The chain has TRBV27 and TRBJ2-7; no clear D gene. Deletions cut 0 bases from V and 0 bases from J, with 9 bases between. This CDR3 has 15 amino acids. CDR1 is MNHEY, CDR2 SMNVEV, per germline (reference sequence). CDR3: CASSLSPLGSYEQYF. CDR3 coding DNA: TGTGCCAGCAGTTTATCTCCCTTGGGCTCCTACGAGCAGTACTTC.

The chain combines TRBV28 with TRBJ1-2, with D hard to call. The V and J ends lost 6 bases and 1 base respectively, with 12 bases between them. The germline gives CDR1 MDHEN, CDR2 SYDVKM. The CDR3 spans 14 residues. CDR3 sequence: CASRSTGDNYGYTF. Written as DNA, the CDR3 is TGTGCCAGCAGGTCGACCGGGGATAACTATGGCTACACCTTC.

The V and J genes are TRBV19 and TRBJ1-1; D may be TRBD1 (6 bases). The CDR3 is 14 residues long. Deletions cut 5 bases from V and 1 base from J, with 11 bases between. Germline V CDR1 and CDR2: LNHDA, SQIVND (reference sequence). The chain's CDR3 is CASSLPTGNTEAFF. The CDR3 DNA sequence: TGTGCCAGTAGTCTCCCGACAGGGAACACTGAAGCTTTCTTT.

This chain uses TRBV9 with TRBJ1-2; 7 bases are a match to TRBD1. This CDR3 is built from 16 residues. The germline CDR1 and CDR2 sequences are SGDLS and YYNGEE. Unmatched junction bases numbered 17, after V lost 4 bases and J lost 8 bases. The CDR3 DNA sequence: TGTGCCAGCAGCCCGCCGACAGGGTTTCTATCGGAAGGCTACACCTTC. Translating gives CASSPPTGFLSEGYTF.

This clonotype was counted a few times. This chain uses TRBV7-3 with TRBJ2-1; D is unclear. Trimming took 5 bases from V and 9 from J, leaving 14 bases between them. The V gene's germline CDR1 is SGHTA and CDR2 FQGTGA. The CDR3 length is 13 residues. The CDR3 loop is CASSTGPVSEQFF. CDR3 coding DNA: TGTGCCAGCAGCACCGGACCCGTCAGTGAGCAGTTCTTC. Based on the CDR3 plus reference TRBV7-3 and TRBJ2-1, the full variable domain is GAGVSQTPSNKVTEKGKYVELRCDPISGHTALYWYRQSLGQGPEFLIYFQGTGAADDSGLPNDRFFAVRPEGSVSTLKIQRTERGDSAVYLCASSTGPVSEQFFGPGTRLTVL.

In its sample, this clonotype was seen a few times. V is TRBV6-2 or TRBV6-3 and J is TRBJ1-5; D unclear. Trimming shortened V by 3 bases and J by 1 base, and 10 bases separated the two germline ends. This CDR3 has 15 amino acids. In germline, CDR1 is MNHEY, CDR2 SVGEGT. CDR3 amino acids: CASSYQQWSNQPQHF. CDR3 bases: TGTGCCAGCAGTTATCAGCAGTGGAGCAATCAGCCCCAGCATTTT.